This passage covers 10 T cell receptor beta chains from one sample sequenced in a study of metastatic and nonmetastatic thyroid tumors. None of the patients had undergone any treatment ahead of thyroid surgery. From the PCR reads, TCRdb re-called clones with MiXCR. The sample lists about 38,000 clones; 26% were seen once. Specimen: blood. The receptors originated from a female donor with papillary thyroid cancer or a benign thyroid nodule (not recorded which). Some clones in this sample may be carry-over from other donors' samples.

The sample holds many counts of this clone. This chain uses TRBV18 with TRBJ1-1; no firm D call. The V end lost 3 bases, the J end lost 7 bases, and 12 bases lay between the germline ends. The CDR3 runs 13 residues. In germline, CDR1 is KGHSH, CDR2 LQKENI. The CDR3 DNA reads TGTGCCAGCTCACCCCCCTCGACATTTGAAGCTTTCTTT. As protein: CASSPPSTFEAFF. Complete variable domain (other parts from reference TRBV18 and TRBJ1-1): NAGVMQNPRHLVRRRGQEARLRCSPMKGHSHVYWYRQLPEEGLKFMVYLQKENIIDESGMPKERFSAEFPKEGPSILRIQQVVRGDSAAYFCASSPPSTFEAFFGQGTRLTVV.

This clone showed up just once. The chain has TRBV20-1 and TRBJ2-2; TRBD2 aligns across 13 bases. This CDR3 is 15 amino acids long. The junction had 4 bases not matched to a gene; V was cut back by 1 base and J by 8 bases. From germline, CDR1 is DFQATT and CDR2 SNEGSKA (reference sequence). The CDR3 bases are TGCAGTGCTAGAGGGACTAGCGGGAGAGGTGGGGAGCTGTTTTTT. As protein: CSARGTSGRGGELFF.

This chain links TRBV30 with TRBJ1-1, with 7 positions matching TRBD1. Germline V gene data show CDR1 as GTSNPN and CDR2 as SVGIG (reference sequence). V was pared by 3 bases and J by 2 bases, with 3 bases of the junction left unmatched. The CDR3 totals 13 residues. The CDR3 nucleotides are TGTGCCTGGAGAAGACAGGGAAACACTGAAGCTTTCTTT. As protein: CAWRRQGNTEAFF.

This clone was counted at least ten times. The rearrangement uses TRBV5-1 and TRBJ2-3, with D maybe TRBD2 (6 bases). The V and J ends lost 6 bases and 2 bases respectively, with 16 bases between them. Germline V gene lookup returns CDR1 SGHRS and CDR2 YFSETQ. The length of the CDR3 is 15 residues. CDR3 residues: CASIAGGANTDTQYF. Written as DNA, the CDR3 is TGCGCCAGCATTGCGGGCGGGGCGAACACAGATACGCAGTATTTT.

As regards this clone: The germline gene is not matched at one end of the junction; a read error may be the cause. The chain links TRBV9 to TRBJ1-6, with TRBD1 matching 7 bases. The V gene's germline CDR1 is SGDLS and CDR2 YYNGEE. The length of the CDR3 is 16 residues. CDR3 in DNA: TGCTCCAGCAGCCCACAGGGGAGCGTTAATAATTCACCCCTCCACTTT. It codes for CSSSPQGSVNNSPLHF.

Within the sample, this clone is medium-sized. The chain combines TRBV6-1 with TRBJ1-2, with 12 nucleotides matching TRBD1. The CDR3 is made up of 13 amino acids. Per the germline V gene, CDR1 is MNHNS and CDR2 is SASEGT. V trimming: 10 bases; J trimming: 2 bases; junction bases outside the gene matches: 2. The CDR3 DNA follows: TGTGCCACCGGGACAGGGGGCAACTATGGCTACACCTTC. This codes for CATGTGGNYGYTF.

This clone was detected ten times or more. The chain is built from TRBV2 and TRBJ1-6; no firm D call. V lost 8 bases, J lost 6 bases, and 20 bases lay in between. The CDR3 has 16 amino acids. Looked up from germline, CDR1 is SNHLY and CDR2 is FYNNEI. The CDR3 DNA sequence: TGTGCCAGCCTCATGACTCGAGCCATCCCTAATTCACCCCTCCACTTT. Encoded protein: CASLMTRAIPNSPLHF.

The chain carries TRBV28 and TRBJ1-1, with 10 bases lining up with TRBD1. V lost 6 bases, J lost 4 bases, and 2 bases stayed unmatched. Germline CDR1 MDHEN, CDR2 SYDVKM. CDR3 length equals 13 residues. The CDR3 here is CASRGQGGTEAFF. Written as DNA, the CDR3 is TGTGCCAGCAGAGGACAGGGGGGCACTGAAGCTTTCTTT.

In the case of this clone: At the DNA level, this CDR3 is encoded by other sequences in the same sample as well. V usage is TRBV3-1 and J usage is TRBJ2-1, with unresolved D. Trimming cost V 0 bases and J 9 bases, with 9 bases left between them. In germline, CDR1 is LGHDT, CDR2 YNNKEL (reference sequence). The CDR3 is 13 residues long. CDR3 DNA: TGTGCCAGCAGCCAAGATGACCGCGCTGAGCAGTTCTTC. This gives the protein CASSQDDRAEQFF.

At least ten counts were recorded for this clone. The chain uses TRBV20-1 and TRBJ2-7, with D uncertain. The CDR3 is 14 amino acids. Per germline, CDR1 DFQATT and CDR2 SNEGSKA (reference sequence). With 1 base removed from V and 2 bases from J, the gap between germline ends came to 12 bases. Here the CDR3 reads CSARVSGGAYEQYF. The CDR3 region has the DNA TGCAGTGCTAGAGTCTCAGGTGGGGCCTACGAGCAGTACTTC.